The 16 T cell receptor beta chains below all came from one sample that was sequenced in a study of graft-versus-host responses after intestinal transplantation. Sequencing was performed with immunoSEQ multiplex PCR; in TCRdb, only in-frame clones are kept and a portion is missing. The table includes about 100,000 clones, roughly nine tenths detected once. For these receptors, no antigen is known. The sample in question was unstimulated CD4+ T cells sorted from spleen or lymph node cells, obtained before transplant. These receptors originate from a human donor who was the organ donor for an intestinal transplant.

The V and J genes are TRBV7-9 and TRBJ1-1, with TRBD1 matching 7 bases. Germline V gene sequence: CDR1 SEHNR, CDR2 FQNEAQ (reference sequence). The CDR3 is 15 amino acids. V was clipped by 5 bases and J by 2 bases; unmatched bases: 8. In nucleotides, the CDR3 is TGTGCCAGCAGCCCTCCAGGGGGGAGAAACACTGAAGCTTTCTTT. Amino acids: CASSPPGGRNTEAFF. Using reference TRBV7-9 and TRBJ1-1 for the parts outside the CDR3, the full variable domain is DTGVSQNPRHKITKRGQNVTFRCDPISEHNRLYWYRQTLGQGPEFLTYFQNEAQLEKSRLLSDRFSAERPKGSFSTLEIQRTEQGDSAMYLCASSPPGGRNTEAFFGQGTRLTVV.

CDR3 residues: CASSPSAGQGYGYTF. The CDR3 coding sequence is TGTGCCAGCAGCCCGAGCGCGGGACAGGGCTATGGCTACACCTTC. The gene calls are TRBV5-6 and TRBJ1-2, with 9 bases matching TRBD1. Germline V lookup: CDR1 SGHDT, CDR2 YYEEEE. The CDR3 extends over 15 amino acids. V shed 4 bases, J shed 4 bases, and the junction held 8 bases outside the gene matches.

This clone was counted a single time. The chain employs TRBV2 and TRBJ1-4; 9 bases match TRBD1. J gave up 11 bases and V 6 bases, and 7 bases lay outside the gene matches. The CDR3 is made up of 13 amino acids. From germline, CDR1 is SNHLY and CDR2 FYNNEI. The DNA for the CDR3 is TGTGCCAGCAGCATAGACAGGGGGAAGAAACTGTTTTTT. This translates into CASSIDRGKKLFF.

The rearrangement joins TRBV2 to TRBJ2-7, with D hard to call. The V and J ends lost 8 bases and 4 bases respectively, with 9 bases between them. Germline CDR1 and CDR2: SNHLY and FYNNEI. This CDR3 has 11 amino acids. The CDR3 DNA reads TGTGCCAGCGAAGGACGGTACGAGCAGTACTTC. Translated: CASEGRYEQYF.

J is TRBJ1-1 and V is TRBV5-6; 7 bases agree with TRBD1. Germline assignment: CDR1 SGHDT and CDR2 YYEEEE. The V and J ends lost 4 bases and 5 bases, in that order; junction bases with no gene match: 14. The CDR3 has 16 residues. This CDR3 reads CASSPVAGGLGTEAFF. The CDR3 coding sequence is TGTGCCAGCAGCCCGGTGGCAGGGGGTTTGGGAACTGAAGCTTTCTTT. The full variable domain, completed using reference TRBV5-6 and TRBJ1-1, is DAGVTQSPTHLIKTRGQQVTLRCSPKSGHDTVSWYQQALGQGPQFIFQYYEEEERQRGNFPDRFSGHQFPNYSSELNVNALLLGDSALYLCASSPVAGGLGTEAFFGQGTRLTVV.

The chain carries TRBV5-4 and TRBJ1-4; D ambiguous. Trimming shortened V by 1 base and J by 4 bases, and 11 bases separated the two germline ends. The CDR3 contains 15 residues. The V gene's germline CDR1 is SGHNT and CDR2 YYREEE (reference sequence). In DNA, the CDR3 is TGTGCCAGCAGCTTGTATTCGACGGATAATGAAAAACTGTTTTTT. It specifies CASSLYSTDNEKLFF.

The count of this clone is one. The chain is built from TRBV28 and TRBJ1-1; D is unresolved. The CDR3 contains 15 residues. Germline CDR1 is MDHEN and CDR2 is SYDVKM. V lost 4 bases and J 5 bases, leaving 17 bases between the germline ends. The CDR3 DNA sequence: TGTGCCAGCAGTTCACACAGCGCTGGGTATACTGAAGCTTTCTTT. Its translation: CASSSHSAGYTEAFF.

DNA of the CDR3: TGTGCCACCCTCGGAGGATGGATCTACAATCAGCCCCAGCATTTT. Translating it yields CATLGGWIYNQPQHF. This chain links TRBV6-1 with TRBJ1-5; no definite D call. Trimming left V 10 bases short and J 3 bases short, with 19 bases between. The CDR3 loop spans 15 amino acids. Germline V gives CDR1 MNHNS, CDR2 SASEGT.

The chain couples TRBV18 to TRBJ1-1; unclear D gene. Trimming left V 5 bases short and J 1 base short, with 17 bases between. Germline CDR1 and CDR2: KGHSH and LQKENI. The CDR3 loop spans 16 amino acids. The CDR3 sequence: CASSLTSVPSNTEAFF. The CDR3 DNA reads as TGTGCCAGCTCATTGACGAGTGTCCCCTCGAACACTGAAGCTTTCTTT.

V and J are TRBV21-1 and TRBJ2-1; the D call in the table, TRBD1, was not verified against the DNA. TRBV21-1 is classified as a pseudogene. This CDR3 comprises 17 residues. DNA of the CDR3: TGTGCCAGCAGCACTCCCTACAGGGGGCAGGGATGGAGTGAGCAGTTCTTC. Translation: CASSTPYRGQGWSEQFF.

The V gene is TRBV28, the J gene TRBJ1-1; no clear D. Germline V gives CDR1 MDHEN, CDR2 SYDVKM. The CDR3 is 12 residues long. V dropped 6 bases and J dropped 7 bases, with 12 bases sitting between them. The CDR3 coding sequence is TGTGCCAGCAGAACGGACGGATTTGAAGCTTTCTTT. Translated: CASRTDGFEAFF.

V and J are TRBV27 and TRBJ1-6; D is unclear. V was pared by 4 bases and J by 5 bases, with 12 bases between. The germline gives CDR1 MNHEY, CDR2 SMNVEV (reference sequence). CDR3 length: 15 residues. CDR3 residues: CASSSALGNNSPLHF. The CDR3 bases are TGTGCCAGCAGTTCGGCTTTGGGGAATAATTCACCCCTCCACTTT.

This chain uses TRBV20-1 with TRBJ1-2; D call uncertain. Trimming shortened V by 6 bases and J by 11 bases, and 13 bases separated the two germline ends. From germline, CDR1 is DFQATT and CDR2 SNEGSKA (reference sequence). The CDR3 consists of 10 residues. CDR3 sequence: CSAGGSTYTF. CDR3 nucleotide sequence: TGCAGTGCCGGAGGGTCCACTTACACCTTC.

The chain links TRBV5-6 to TRBJ2-1; no reliable D call. The CDR3 spans 14 residues. Germline CDR1 SGHDT, CDR2 YYEEEE. V lost 5 bases and J lost 9, with 18 bases in between. This CDR3 is CASSWDASFGEQFF. The CDR3 DNA reads as TGTGCCAGCAGTTGGGATGCGTCCTTTGGTGAGCAGTTCTTC.

This clone was seen a single time. The genes are TRBV28 and TRBJ1-2, with TRBD1 matching over 7 bases. This CDR3 has 14 amino acids. The J segment lost 0 bases and the V segment lost 8 bases, leaving 6 bases of the junction unmatched. Germline V gene data show CDR1 as MDHEN and CDR2 as SYDVKM. CDR3 residues: CASLTGISNYGYTF. The CDR3 DNA is TGTGCCAGCTTGACAGGGATTTCTAACTATGGCTACACCTTC.

The CDR3, as DNA: TGTGCCAGCAGTTCCCCCGAGGTAGCCAAAAACATTCAGTACTTC. Encoded protein: CASSSPEVAKNIQYF. J is TRBJ2-4 and V is TRBV28; D not certain. The V end lost 4 bases, the J end lost 0 bases, and 10 bases lay between the germline ends. This CDR3 has 15 residues. Germline V gives CDR1 MDHEN, CDR2 SYDVKM.